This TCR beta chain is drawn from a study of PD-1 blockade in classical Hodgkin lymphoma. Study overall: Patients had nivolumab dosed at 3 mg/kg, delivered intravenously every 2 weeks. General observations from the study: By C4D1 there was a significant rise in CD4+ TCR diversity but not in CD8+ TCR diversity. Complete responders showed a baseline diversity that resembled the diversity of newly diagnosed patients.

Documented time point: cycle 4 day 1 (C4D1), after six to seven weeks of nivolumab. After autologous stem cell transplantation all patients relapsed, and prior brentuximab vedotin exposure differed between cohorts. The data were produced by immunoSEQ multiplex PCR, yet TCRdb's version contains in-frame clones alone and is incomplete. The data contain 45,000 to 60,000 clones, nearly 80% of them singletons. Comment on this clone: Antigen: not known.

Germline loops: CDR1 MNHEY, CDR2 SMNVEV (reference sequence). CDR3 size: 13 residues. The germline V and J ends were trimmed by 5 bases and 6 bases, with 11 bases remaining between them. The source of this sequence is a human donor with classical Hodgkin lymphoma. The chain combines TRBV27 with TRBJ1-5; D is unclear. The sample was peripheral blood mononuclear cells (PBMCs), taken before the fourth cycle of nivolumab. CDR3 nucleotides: TGTGCCAGCAGTGTGGGGTACGGTCAGCCCCAGCATTTT. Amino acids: CASSVGYGQPQHF.